This T cell receptor (beta chain) is drawn from a study of T cells in Graves' hyperthyroidism and ophthalmopathy. The study, taken as a whole, reports: Separating ophthalmopathy from stable hyperthyroidism was achieved by a 13 V-J model.

This clonotype was counted only a few times. Its antigen is as yet unknown. Template material for amplifying TCR beta CDR3 regions consisted of RNA transcripts. First-round RT-PCR with HTBI primers amplified the TCR CDR3 region. TCRdb reanalysed the multiplex PCR reads using MiXCR and keeps one entry per CDR3 protein. The sample lists 350,000 to 400,000 distinct CDR3 sequences; 15% were seen once. The V gene lost 4 bases and the J gene lost 5 bases, with 18 bases spanning the gap. CDR1 MNHEY and CDR2 SMNVEV come from the germline V gene (reference sequence). This CDR3 contains 16 residues. The study enrolled patients aged 18 to 65 with newly diagnosed hyperthyroidism of under 2 months' duration. Diagnosis rested on symptoms, serum thyroxine and TRAb, thyroid ultrasound, and orbital computed tomography.

The sample taken for sequencing was blood. V gene TRBV27 combines with J gene TRBJ2-1; D is undetermined. The origin of this receptor is a woman aged 25 to 39 with Graves' hyperthyroidism. CDR3 DNA sequence: TGTGCCAGCAGTTCAATCACCCAAAACGGACACAATGAGCAGTTCTTC. Protein: CASSSITQNGHNEQFF.